One sample yielded the 8 T cell receptor beta chains listed below, sequenced in a study of early T cells in non-severe SARS-CoV-2 infection. TCRdb used MiXCR to reprocess the 5' RACE reads, holding one entry per CDR3 protein. In the table there are tens of thousands of distinct CDR3 sequences, around 6.3% of which are singletons. This specimen consisted of whole blood, obtained at baseline. All receptors derive from an adult who was a healthcare worker with PCR-confirmed SARS-CoV-2 infection or an uninfected control (not recorded which).

This clonotype was seen at least ten times. This chain joins TRBV18 and TRBJ1-4, with D tentatively TRBD1 (5 bases). V was cut by 0 bases and J by 7 bases, with 12 bases left in between. Germline CDR1 reads KGHSH; CDR2 reads LQKENI. The CDR3 spans 15 residues. CDR3 coding DNA: TGTGCCAGCTCACCACCGAGGGATAGGGGTGAAAAACTGTTTTTT. It translates to CASSPPRDRGEKLFF.

The chain links TRBV12-3 or TRBV12-4 to TRBJ1-2; D gene unclear. Deletions cut 1 base from V and 4 bases from J, with 7 bases between. The CDR3 totals 13 residues. DNA of the CDR3: TGTGCCAGCAGTTTAGGGGGAATCTATGGCTACACCTTC. It yields the protein CASSLGGIYGYTF.

This clonotype was recorded many times. The gene calls are TRBV4-3 and TRBJ2-3; 11 nucleotides align to TRBD2. Trimming cost V 1 base and J 2 bases; bases outside gene matches: 8. Germline-derived CDR1 and CDR2 are LGHNA and YSLEER. This CDR3 is 18 amino acids long. The CDR3 sequence is CASSQGTGTSGLTDTQYF. The CDR3 region has the DNA TGCGCCAGCAGCCAAGGGACTGGGACTAGCGGTCTCACAGATACGCAGTATTTT.

The table lists this clonotype with many counts. The V gene is TRBV4-3, the J gene TRBJ2-1, with D hard to call. CDR1 is LGHNA, CDR2 YSLEER, per germline. The CDR3 is 17 residues long. V gave up 0 bases and J gave up 7 bases, with 19 bases separating them. CDR3 DNA: TGCGCCAGCAGCCAAGATTATCCATCCGACCTTTTGAATGAGCAGTTCTTC. This sequence encodes CASSQDYPSDLLNEQFF.

There are a few counts of this clonotype. V gene TRBV29-1 combines with J gene TRBJ2-1; D is unclear. V lost 6 bases and J 0 bases, leaving 12 bases between the germline ends. Germline CDR1 and CDR2: SQVTM and ANQGSEA. The CDR3 runs to 14 residues. As DNA, the CDR3 is TGCAGCGTGGTTGGATGGGGCTCCTACAATGAGCAGTTCTTC. It codes for CSVVGWGSYNEQFF.

This clonotype was counted at least ten times. In DNA form, the CDR3 reads TGTGCCAGCAGCCTGAAGCTAGCCAGGACCCAGAACACTGAAGCTTTCTTT. It codes for CASSLKLARTQNTEAFF. This chain links TRBV7-8 with TRBJ1-1; D is unresolved. Germline values: CDR1 SGHVS, CDR2 FQNEAQ. Trimming removed 5 bases from V and 1 base from J, with 20 bases in between. The CDR3 loop spans 17 amino acids. The full variable domain, rest sourced from reference TRBV7-8 and TRBJ1-1, is GAGVSQSPRYKVAKRGQDVALRCDPISGHVSLFWYQQALGQGPEFLTYFQNEAQLDKSGLPSDRFFAERPEGSVSTLKIQRTQQEDSAVYLCASSLKLARTQNTEAFFGQGTRLTVV.

The chain employs TRBV3-1 and TRBJ1-3; no definite D call. The CDR3 spans 13 residues. CDR1 and CDR2 from the germline V gene are LGHDT and YNNKEL (reference sequence). V was cut by 4 bases and J by 4 bases, with 8 bases left in between. The CDR3 DNA reads TGTGCCAGCAGCCTGGACGGCGGAAACACCATATATTTT. Its translation: CASSLDGGNTIYF. Variable domain in full (rest from reference TRBV3-1 and TRBJ1-3): DTAVSQTPKYLVTQMGNDKSIKCEQNLGHDTMYWYKQDSKKFLKIMFSYNNKELIINETVPNRFSPKSPDKAHLNLHINSLELGDSAVYFCASSLDGGNTIYFGEGSWLTVV.

This clonotype has just a few counts. V is TRBV10-3 and J is TRBJ1-2; TRBD1 might be the D (6 bases). V was pared by 9 bases and J by 5 bases, with 16 bases between. Germline CDR1 ENHRY, CDR2 SYGVKD. The length of the CDR3 is 13 residues. CDR3 region: CAITGSRFYGYTF. The CDR3 DNA follows: TGTGCCATAACAGGGTCACGATTTTATGGCTACACCTTC.